Below are 18 T cell receptor beta chains sequenced from a single sample in a study of blood T cell repertoires in COVID-19. TCRdb keeps only in-frame clones here, not all; method: immunoSEQ multiplex PCR. Found here are 110,000 to 150,000 clones, 80% to 90% of them singletons; the top ten hold just over 3%. Sequenced: peripheral blood. The receptors stem from a woman aged 55-70 years with active COVID-19.

The chain links TRBV5-1 to TRBJ2-1; 7 bases fit TRBD2. Germline V gene sequence: CDR1 SGHRS, CDR2 YFSETQ. The CDR3 runs 13 residues. Trimming removed 2 bases from V and 6 bases from J; junction bases left unmatched: 2. The CDR3 DNA follows: TGCGCCAGCAGCTTCGGCGGGGGCAATGAGCAGTTCTTC. This gives the protein CASSFGGGNEQFF.

V is TRBV7-2 and J is TRBJ2-5; 8 bases match TRBD2. Germline V gene sequence: CDR1 SGHTA, CDR2 FQGNSA. The CDR3 length is 14 residues. V lost 7 bases to trimming and J lost 5 bases; unmatched junction nucleotides: 9. The CDR3 bases are TGTGCCAGCACGCCAGGCGGGAGGATGGAGACCCAGTACTTC. Protein product: CASTPGGRMETQYF.

CDR3 amino acids: CASSSRAGGNTDTQYF. The CDR3 DNA follows: TGTGCCAGCAGCTCGAGGGCAGGGGGTAACACAGATACGCAGTATTTT. V and J are TRBV13 and TRBJ2-3; 7 nucleotides line up with TRBD1. Unmatched junction bases numbered 9, after V lost 4 bases and J lost 2 bases. Germline values: CDR1 PRHDT, CDR2 FYEKMQ (reference sequence). The CDR3 is 16 amino acids.

The gene calls are TRBV20-1 and TRBJ2-1; no definite D call. Trimming stripped 3 bases from V and 10 bases from J, with 16 bases between. The CDR3 length is 13 residues. Looked up from germline, CDR1 is DFQATT and CDR2 is SNEGSKA (reference sequence). CDR3 coding DNA: TGCAGTGCTAGTGGCCATAATGCGTACGAGCAGTTCTTC. It specifies CSASGHNAYEQFF.

This rearrangement joins TRBV27 to TRBJ2-3; 14 nucleotides line up with TRBD2. V gave up 5 bases and J gave up 1 base; unmatched junction bases: 14. The germline V gene has CDR1 MNHEY and CDR2 SMNVEV (reference sequence). CDR3 size: 20 residues. The CDR3, as DNA: TGTGCCAGCAGTCGAATGGGACTAGCGGGAGACGAAGGGGGCACAGATACGCAGTATTTT. It is translated as CASSRMGLAGDEGGTDTQYF.

The gene calls are TRBV6-4 and TRBJ2-2; D gene unclear. Trimming removed 2 bases from V and 0 bases from J, with 4 bases in between. This CDR3 region has 14 residues. Germline loops: CDR1 MRHNA, CDR2 SNTAGT. CDR3 protein: CASSDNSNTGELFF. The CDR3 DNA reads TGTGCCAGCAGTGACAACTCGAACACCGGGGAGCTGTTTTTT.

This rearrangement joins TRBV27 to TRBJ2-3; 7 nucleotides agree with TRBD1. The J segment lost 6 bases and the V segment lost 4 bases, leaving 4 bases of the junction unmatched. Germline-derived CDR1 and CDR2 are MNHEY and SMNVEV (reference sequence). The CDR3 runs to 13 residues. CDR3 residues: CASSSNRGDTQYF. The CDR3 region has the DNA TGTGCCAGCAGTTCGAACAGGGGTGATACGCAGTATTTT.

V is TRBV7-9 and J is TRBJ1-1; D gene uncertain. CDR1 SEHNR and CDR2 FQNEAQ come from the germline V gene (reference sequence). Trimming shortened V by 5 bases and J by 7 bases, and 11 bases separated the two germline ends. The CDR3 totals 12 residues. CDR3: CASSPTGYEAFF. CDR3 bases: TGTGCCAGCAGCCCGACCGGGTATGAAGCTTTCTTT.

The chain combines TRBV5-1 with TRBJ2-1, with TRBD2 matching 7 bases. J gave up 4 bases and V 4 bases, and 5 bases lay outside the gene matches. Germline V gene sequence: CDR1 SGHRS, CDR2 YFSETQ. The CDR3 length is 14 residues. CDR3 residues: CASSGIAGYNEQFF. In nucleotides, the CDR3 is TGCGCCAGCAGCGGGATAGCGGGTTACAATGAGCAGTTCTTC. The variable domain in full, completed from reference TRBV5-1 and TRBJ2-1, reads KAGVTQTPRYLIKTRGQQVTLSCSPISGHRSVSWYQQTPGQGLQFLFEYFSETQRNKGNFPGRFSGRQFSNSRSEMNVSTLELGDSALYLCASSGIAGYNEQFFGPGTRLTVL.

The chain has TRBV27 and TRBJ2-1, with 10 bases aligning to TRBD2. The CDR3 consists of 17 residues. CDR1 is MNHEY, CDR2 SMNVEV, per germline (reference sequence). The trim removed 4 bases at V and 8 bases at J, leaving 14 bases unmatched. The CDR3 DNA follows: TGTGCCAGCAGTTATATCATGGGTCTAGCGGGAGTCTATGAGCAGTTCTTC. This encodes CASSYIMGLAGVYEQFF.

The genes are TRBV10-3 and TRBJ1-3; the D is unclear. This CDR3 comprises 13 residues. Trimming took off 11 bases at V and 4 bases at J, with 15 bases between the two ends. Germline CDR1 and CDR2: ENHRY and SYGVKD. CDR3 region: CASNYEPGNTIYF. CDR3 sequence (DNA): TGTGCCTCTAACTACGAGCCAGGAAACACCATATATTTT.

The chain uses TRBV4-1 and TRBJ2-7; 8 bases map to TRBD1. The trim removed 0 bases at V and 6 bases at J, leaving 7 bases unmatched. This CDR3 has 15 amino acids. Germline V gene sequence: CDR1 MGHRA, CDR2 YSYEKL. The CDR3 nucleotides read TGCGCCAGCAGCCAAGATGTGACAGGGGCGGGCGAGCAGTACTTC. Its protein product is CASSQDVTGAGEQYF.

The chain is built from TRBV19 and TRBJ2-3; D gene ambiguous. Germline values: CDR1 LNHDA, CDR2 SQIVND (reference sequence). The CDR3 runs 15 residues. V lost 4 bases and J lost 2, with 13 bases in between. CDR3 bases: TGTGCCAGTAGTAGCGAGCTGGTTGACACAGATACGCAGTATTTT. As protein: CASSSELVDTDTQYF. Supplemented by reference TRBV19 and TRBJ2-3, the full variable domain reads DGGITQSPKYLFRKEGQNVTLSCEQNLNHDAMYWYRQDPGQGLRLIYYSQIVNDFQKGDIAEGYSVSREKKESFPLTVTSAQKNPTAFYLCASSSELVDTDTQYFGPGTRLTVL.

This chain links TRBV24-1 with TRBJ2-1, with TRBD2 identical over 12 bases. V lost 4 bases and J lost 0; bases outside the gene matches: 15. The CDR3 runs 21 residues. Germline V lookup: CDR1 KGHDR, CDR2 SFDVKD. The CDR3: CATSDPQLAGGPRGSYNEQFF. CDR3 DNA sequence: TGTGCCACCAGTGACCCCCAACTAGCGGGAGGCCCCCGGGGCTCCTACAATGAGCAGTTCTTC.

V gene TRBV5-6 combines with J gene TRBJ2-7, with a tentative D call TRBD1 (5 bases). The CDR3 has 15 residues. The V end was cut by 0 bases, the J end by 4 bases, with 14 bases between. The V gene's germline CDR1 is SGHDT and CDR2 YYEEEE. In DNA form, the CDR3 reads TGTGCCAGCAGCTTGGCAGGGCGAACCTCGTACGAGCAGTACTTC. This codes for CASSLAGRTSYEQYF.

The chain is built from TRBV7-2 and TRBJ2-7, with 7 positions matching TRBD1. Germline loops: CDR1 SGHTA, CDR2 FQGNSA. The CDR3 covers 15 residues. Germline trimming cut 1 base from V and 4 bases from J; bases unmatched to any gene: 7. The CDR3 is CASSLGQGRTYEQYF. The CDR3 DNA is TGTGCCAGCAGCTTAGGACAGGGCCGGACTTACGAGCAGTACTTC.

This chain joins TRBV9 and TRBJ2-7, with a weak D call TRBD2 (5 bases). V gave up 3 bases and J gave up 2 bases, with 9 bases separating them. In germline, CDR1 is SGDLS, CDR2 YYNGEE. The CDR3 sequence is 13 residues long. CDR3: CASSAGITYEQYF. CDR3 DNA: TGTGCCAGCAGCGCCGGGATCACCTACGAGCAGTACTTC.

The genes are TRBV7-2 and TRBJ2-4; D may be TRBD2 (5 bases). The CDR3 runs to 16 residues. CDR1 is SGHTA, CDR2 FQGNSA, per germline. V gave up 1 base and J gave up 0 bases, with 10 bases separating them. CDR3 in amino acids: CASSLGGFEAKNIQYF. DNA for the CDR3: TGTGCCAGCAGCTTAGGAGGGTTCGAAGCCAAAAACATTCAGTACTTC.